These 10 T cell receptor beta chains came from one sample sequenced in a study of CD8 T cells in ankylosing spondylitis. MiXCR, run by TCRdb on the 5' RACE reads, gives a single entry per CDR3 protein. The table includes approximately 42,000 distinct CDR3 sequences, under 4.5% detected once. The sequencing input was blood, either unsorted or a sorted T cell fraction (not recorded which). These receptors came from a female donor with ankylosing spondylitis or in good health (not recorded which).

This clonotype was picked up a small number of times. The chain links TRBV9 to TRBJ1-6; TRBD1 matches at 8 bases. Germline V gene data show CDR1 as SGDLS and CDR2 as YYNGEE. V was pared by 0 bases and J by 7 bases, with 3 bases of the junction left unmatched. The CDR3 is made up of 15 amino acids. Written as DNA, the CDR3 is TGTGCCAGCAGCGTAGGGAGGGACAGGAATTCACCCCTCCACTTT. It specifies CASSVGRDRNSPLHF.

This clonotype was seen at least ten times. This chain connects TRBV9 to TRBJ2-3; a weak D match, TRBD1 (6 bases). Per germline, CDR1 SGDLS and CDR2 YYNGEE. Between the trimmed V and J ends, which lost 4 bases and 7 bases, there was a span of 19 bases. This CDR3 spans 15 amino acids. DNA of the CDR3: TGTGCCAGCAGCCCCAGGACAGCAAACATTAATACGCAGTATTTT. Encoded protein: CASSPRTANINTQYF.

This clonotype was recorded many times. The rearrangement links TRBV9 to TRBJ1-4; D is possibly TRBD1 (5 bases). V was cut by 4 bases and J by 5 bases, with 15 bases left in between. The CDR3 runs to 15 residues. Germline CDR1 and CDR2: SGDLS and YYNGEE. The CDR3 loop is CASSPRRTQNEKLFF. In DNA form, the CDR3 reads TGTGCCAGCAGCCCCAGGCGGACACAGAATGAAAAACTGTTTTTT.

This clonotype was counted at least ten times. The rearrangement uses TRBV9 and TRBJ2-7; TRBD2 matches at 7 bases. CDR3 length: 15 amino acids. Germline assignment: CDR1 SGDLS and CDR2 YYNGEE. Trimming at V came to 5 bases and at J to 1 base, leaving 9 bases not matched to a gene. In nucleotides, the CDR3 is TGTGCCAGCAGTCCAATGGCGGGGGAGTCCTACGAGCAGTACTTC. It yields the protein CASSPMAGESYEQYF.

This clonotype was found many times. J is TRBJ1-1 and V is TRBV9; D is ambiguous. CDR1 and CDR2 from the germline V gene are SGDLS and YYNGEE. The CDR3 extends over 14 amino acids. The V end was cut by 0 bases, the J end by 4 bases, with 10 bases between. The CDR3 spells CASSVVRGGTEAFF. The CDR3 coding sequence is TGTGCCAGCAGCGTAGTTCGAGGCGGCACTGAAGCTTTCTTT.

This clonotype is medium-sized (0.01 to 0.1%). The V and J genes are TRBV9 and TRBJ1-5; D perhaps matches TRBD1 (5 bases). The CDR3 loop spans 15 amino acids. V was pared by 0 bases and J by 2 bases, with 9 bases between. CDR1 is SGDLS and CDR2 is YYNGEE in the germline V gene. The CDR3 loop is CASSVGGSGNQPQHF. CDR3 nucleotides: TGTGCCAGCAGCGTAGGGGGGTCTGGCAATCAGCCCCAGCATTTT.

The genes are TRBV9 and TRBJ1-6; maybe TRBD1 (5 bases). CDR1 SGDLS and CDR2 YYNGEE come from the germline V gene. This CDR3 has 14 residues. V gave up 4 bases and J gave up 6 bases, with 11 bases separating them. The CDR3 loop is CASSIGTSNSPLHF. CDR3 in DNA: TGTGCCAGCAGCATAGGGACCTCTAATTCACCCCTCCACTTT.

This clonotype was detected many times. The rearrangement links TRBV9 to TRBJ2-2; D not certain. This CDR3 has 13 amino acids. Germline loops: CDR1 SGDLS, CDR2 YYNGEE. The V end lost 3 bases, the J end lost 5 bases, and 8 bases lay between the germline ends. The CDR3 spells CASSGDVTGELFF. For the CDR3, the DNA is TGTGCCAGCAGCGGCGACGTTACCGGGGAGCTGTTTTTT.

This clonotype came up many times. The rearrangement links TRBV9 to TRBJ1-2; D gene unclear. This CDR3 has 13 residues. The V end was cut by 3 bases, the J end by 4 bases, with 10 bases between. Germline-derived CDR1 and CDR2 are SGDLS and YYNGEE. CDR3 DNA: TGTGCCAGCAGCGAATCAGTCGGCTATGGCTACACCTTC. Its protein product is CASSESVGYGYTF.

The J gene is TRBJ2-5, the V gene TRBV9; D might be TRBD2 (6 bases). In germline, CDR1 is SGDLS, CDR2 YYNGEE. The CDR3 consists of 15 residues. V was shortened by 2 bases and J by 9 bases, with 20 bases between the two germline ends. CDR3 DNA: TGTGCCAGCAGCGTGACACCGGGACCCCCGGGGGCCCAGTACTTC. It translates to CASSVTPGPPGAQYF.